This T cell receptor (beta chain) was retrieved from a study of T cells in Graves' hyperthyroidism and ophthalmopathy. V dropped 10 bases and J dropped 3 bases, with 24 bases sitting between them. CDR3 length equals 16 residues. CDR1 is MNHNS, CDR2 SASEGT, per germline. Study-wide results and limits: Model-based prediction identified ophthalmopathy a median 6.5 months prior to its onset.

This clonotype was seen a handful of times. Its antigen is currently unknown. What was amplified from RNA transcripts were TCR beta CDR3 regions. The primer set for the first-round RT-PCR of the TCR CDR3 was HTBI. TCRdb re-called the multiplex PCR reads through MiXCR, storing one row per CDR3 protein. The sample contains 300,000 to 450,000 distinct CDR3 sequences, about 14% of which appear only once. The source is a woman aged 25 to 39 with Graves' ophthalmopathy. Sequencing was done on a sample of blood. The chain is built from TRBV6-1 and TRBJ1-2; the D is unclear. The CDR3 here is CATDDQLRGRDYGYTF. Written as DNA, the CDR3 is TGTGCCACCGATGATCAGCTCCGGGGTCGTGACTATGGCTACACCTTC.